The 21 T cell receptor beta chains below were found in one sample sequenced in a study of a mutant IDH1 vaccine in newly diagnosed glioma. Profiled with immunoSEQ multiplex PCR; TCRdb holds only in-frame clones, not every one. The table has 50,000 to 65,000 clones, roughly 80% seen once. Time point denoted: baseline, week 1 (first vaccination visit). Stated treatment: pre-vaccination baseline after standard-of-care therapy. Sequences were derived from PBMCs, sampled from a glioma patient treated with radiotherapy, temozolomide or both. The receptors derive from a man aged 18-30 years with glioma.

The rearrangement joins TRBV4-3 to TRBJ1-1; 8 nucleotides align to TRBD1. Germline trimming cut 7 bases from V and 1 base from J; bases unmatched to any gene: 8. This CDR3 contains 15 residues. Per germline, CDR1 LGHNA and CDR2 YSLEER. The CDR3: CASTQGAPSNTEAFF. CDR3 sequence (DNA): TGCGCCAGCACCCAGGGGGCCCCGTCGAACACTGAAGCTTTCTTT.

The chain joins TRBV4-1 to TRBJ1-1, with D perhaps TRBD1 (5 bases). The CDR3 spans 18 residues. Germline V CDR1 and CDR2: MGHRA, YSYEKL. The V gene lost 1 base and the J gene lost 0 bases, with 18 bases spanning the gap. CDR3 sequence: CASSQARAGTIMNTEAFF. CDR3 sequence (DNA): TGCGCCAGCAGCCAAGCCCGCGCAGGGACGATCATGAACACTGAAGCTTTCTTT.

This chain connects TRBV18 to TRBJ2-5; D gene unclear. The CDR3 has 11 residues. Deletions cut 5 bases from V and 5 bases from J, with 6 bases between. Germline V gene lookup returns CDR1 KGHSH and CDR2 LQKENI. Written as DNA, the CDR3 is TGTGCCAGCTCAACCGGGGAGACCCAGTACTTC. Translation gives CASSTGETQYF.

This sequence joins TRBV5-6 and TRBJ1-6, with D tentatively TRBD1 (6 bases). V was shortened by 1 base and J by 7 bases, with 9 bases between the two germline ends. The CDR3 loop spans 14 amino acids. The germline V gene has CDR1 SGHDT and CDR2 YYEEEE. The CDR3 DNA follows: TGTGCCAGCAGCTTGTGGACAGTCAATTCACCCCTCCACTTT. Its protein product is CASSLWTVNSPLHF.

CDR3 nucleotide sequence: TGCGCCAGCAGCCCTACTGGGGGCCCGATGAACACTGAAGCTTTCTTT. It specifies CASSPTGGPMNTEAFF. This rearrangement joins TRBV4-1 to TRBJ1-1; possibly TRBD1 for D (6 bases). Germline lookup yields CDR1 MGHRA and CDR2 YSYEKL. The V end lost 4 bases, the J end lost 0 bases, and 15 bases lay between the germline ends. The CDR3 is 16 residues long.

V is TRBV7-2 and J is TRBJ2-1; 10 bases map to TRBD2. The CDR3 runs to 16 residues. Germline V gene lookup returns CDR1 SGHTA and CDR2 FQGNSA. V trimming: 2 bases; J trimming: 5 bases; junction bases outside the gene matches: 6. CDR3 protein: CASSLSSTSGNNEQFF. The CDR3 nucleotides read TGTGCCAGCAGCTTAAGTAGTACTAGCGGGAACAATGAGCAGTTCTTC.

The rearrangement uses TRBV5-4 and TRBJ2-1, with TRBD2 identical over 13 bases. J lost 0 bases, V lost 6 bases, and 12 bases had no gene match. CDR1 SGHNT and CDR2 YYREEE come from the germline V gene (reference sequence). CDR3 length: 19 residues. In nucleotides, the CDR3 is TGTGCCAGCACCTATCCGGGACTAGCGGGATCGAGCTCCTACAATGAGCAGTTCTTC. This encodes CASTYPGLAGSSSYNEQFF.

The rearrangement joins TRBV27 to TRBJ1-5, with D possibly being TRBD1 (6 bases). CDR3 size: 16 residues. The V gene lost 10 bases and the J gene lost 2 bases, with 21 bases spanning the gap. Germline loops: CDR1 MNHEY, CDR2 SMNVEV (reference sequence). The CDR3 region has the DNA TGTGCCACCTCCCGGGAACGGGGGCGAGGCAATCAGCCCCAGCATTTT. The encoded protein is CATSRERGRGNQPQHF.

CDR3 protein: CASSLGISDTQYF. The DNA of the CDR3 is TGTGCCAGCAGCTTAGGCATTTCCGATACGCAGTATTTT. The V call is TRBV11-2, the J call TRBJ2-3; D is ambiguous. Deletions cut 1 base from V and 6 bases from J, with 8 bases between. The CDR3 consists of 13 residues. Germline lookup yields CDR1 SGHAT and CDR2 FQNNGV.

The chain uses TRBV5-4 and TRBJ1-4; D not certain. Germline CDR1 is SGHNT and CDR2 is YYREEE (reference sequence). The CDR3 runs 15 residues. Deletions cut 1 base from V and 8 bases from J, with 15 bases between. The DNA of the CDR3 is TGTGCCAGCAGCTTGTACGACCGACCCACAGAAAAACTGTTTTTT. Translating it yields CASSLYDRPTEKLFF.

This chain uses TRBV7-9 with TRBJ2-3, with 9 bases fitting TRBD2. Losses at the gene ends were 4 bases for V and 6 bases for J; bases not matched to a gene: 11. The CDR3 runs to 16 residues. Looked up from germline, CDR1 is SEHNR and CDR2 is FQNEAQ (reference sequence). The CDR3: CASSSAGTSSLDTQYF. DNA for the CDR3: TGTGCCAGCAGCTCAGCCGGGACTAGCTCGCTGGATACGCAGTATTTT.

The chain couples TRBV9 to TRBJ2-7; 9 nucleotides match TRBD2. With V trimmed by 4 bases and J by 5 bases, 13 bases remained unmatched. CDR1 SGDLS and CDR2 YYNGEE come from the germline V gene. This CDR3 spans 16 amino acids. CDR3: CASSPWGSGGYDEQYF. The CDR3 region has the DNA TGTGCCAGCAGCCCCTGGGGAAGCGGGGGGTATGACGAGCAGTACTTC. The entire variable domain, with the rest obtained from reference TRBV9 and TRBJ2-7, is as follows: DSGVTQTPKHLITATGQRVTLRCSPRSGDLSVYWYQQSLDQGLQFLIQYYNGEERAKGNILERFSAQQFPDLHSELNLSSLELGDSALYFCASSPWGSGGYDEQYFGPGTRLTVT.

The chain combines TRBV7-8 with TRBJ2-7; 8 positions match TRBD2. In germline, CDR1 is SGHVS, CDR2 FQNEAQ. V gave up 1 base and J gave up 3 bases; unmatched junction bases: 5. This CDR3 is 15 amino acids long. The CDR3 here is CASSLESGGGYEQYF. DNA for the CDR3: TGTGCCAGCAGCTTAGAGTCGGGAGGGGGCTACGAGCAGTACTTC.

This chain links TRBV7-6 with TRBJ2-7, with 8 bases fitting TRBD1. The CDR3 sequence is 17 residues long. The J segment lost 2 bases and the V segment lost 2 bases, leaving 11 bases of the junction unmatched. Germline V gene sequence: CDR1 SGHVS, CDR2 FNYEAQ. The CDR3 sequence: CASSLCGARGLAYEQYF. Here the CDR3 DNA reads TGTGCCAGCAGCTTATGTGGGGCCAGGGGGCTCGCCTACGAGCAGTACTTC. Full variable domain (missing parts from reference TRBV7-6 and TRBJ2-7): GAGVSQSPRYKVTKRGQDVALRCDPISGHVSLYWYRQALGQGPEFLTYFNYEAQQDKSGLPNDRFSAERPEGSISTLTIQRTEQRDSAMYRCASSLCGARGLAYEQYFGPGTRLTVT.

CDR3 sequence (DNA): TGTGCCTGGAGTGTAGGAGAGGGGATAACGATGGGCTACACCTTC. This codes for CAWSVGEGITMGYTF. The chain uses TRBV30 and TRBJ1-2; D perhaps matches TRBD1 (5 bases). The length of the CDR3 is 15 residues. The germline V and J ends were trimmed by 0 bases and 8 bases, with 19 bases remaining between them. Germline-derived CDR1 and CDR2 are GTSNPN and SVGIG (reference sequence).

Worth noting for this clone: Germline and junction disagree at one end, which may indicate a read error. The V and J genes are TRBV19 and TRBJ2-1, with 8 bases that match TRBD2. The CDR3 totals 12 residues. Germline V gene data show CDR1 as LNHDA and CDR2 as SQIVND (reference sequence). The CDR3 nucleotides are TGCTCCAGCGGGGGAAGGTTCAATGAGCAGTTCTTC. Residues: CSSGGRFNEQFF.

The J gene is TRBJ2-7, the V gene TRBV19, with a tentative D call TRBD1 (5 bases). V dropped 3 bases and J dropped 4 bases, with 19 bases sitting between them. Germline V gene data show CDR1 as LNHDA and CDR2 as SQIVND (reference sequence). This CDR3 has 16 residues. CDR3 amino acids: CASSIPRTFGAYEQYF. The DNA of the CDR3 is TGTGCCAGTAGTATCCCCCGGACATTCGGAGCTTACGAGCAGTACTTC.

The chain is built from TRBV30 and TRBJ2-2, with a possible D match to TRBD1 (6 bases). The CDR3 has 15 amino acids. CDR1 and CDR2 (germline): GTSNPN, SVGIG (reference sequence). Trimming removed 2 bases at V and 0 bases at J, with 10 bases between. In DNA form, the CDR3 reads TGTGCCTGGAGTCCCGACAGGTCGAACACCGGGGAGCTGTTTTTT. The encoded protein is CAWSPDRSNTGELFF.

The CDR3 protein is CASSQDQGQGRYEQYF. The CDR3 DNA sequence: TGCGCCAGCAGCCAAGATCAGGGACAGGGTCGCTACGAGCAGTACTTC. The V and J genes are TRBV4-1 and TRBJ2-7; 9 bases map to TRBD1. V dropped 0 bases and J dropped 3; count of bases not matched to a gene: 6. Germline CDR1 reads MGHRA; CDR2 reads YSYEKL. This CDR3 spans 16 amino acids.

The table lists this clone with a few counts. This chain links TRBV11-1 with TRBJ1-2, with 7 bases fitting TRBD1. After removal of 2 bases from V and 1 base from J, the junction contained 10 bases not matched to a gene. Germline lookup yields CDR1 SGHAT and CDR2 FQDESV (reference sequence). This CDR3 spans 17 amino acids. As DNA, the CDR3 is TGTGCCAGCAGCTTAACCGCCGGACAGGCCGTTAACTATGGCTACACCTTC. Protein sequence: CASSLTAGQAVNYGYTF.

This chain links TRBV7-2 with TRBJ1-2, with D unclear. The CDR3 runs 13 residues. CDR1 SGHTA and CDR2 FQGNSA come from the germline V gene. Trimming took 0 bases from V and 4 from J, leaving 6 bases between them. Here the CDR3 DNA reads TGTGCCAGCAGCTTAGCTTCAGGCTATGGCTACACCTTC. Translating gives CASSLASGYGYTF.